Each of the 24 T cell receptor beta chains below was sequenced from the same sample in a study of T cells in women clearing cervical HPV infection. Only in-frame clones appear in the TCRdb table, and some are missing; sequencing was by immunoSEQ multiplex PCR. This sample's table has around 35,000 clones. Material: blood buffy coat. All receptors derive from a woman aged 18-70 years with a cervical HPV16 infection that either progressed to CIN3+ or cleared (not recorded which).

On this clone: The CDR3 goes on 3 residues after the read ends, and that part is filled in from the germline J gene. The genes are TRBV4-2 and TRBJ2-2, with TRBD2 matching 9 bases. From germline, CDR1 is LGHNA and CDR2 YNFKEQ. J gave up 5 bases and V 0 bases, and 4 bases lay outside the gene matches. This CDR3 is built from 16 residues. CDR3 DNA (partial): TGTGCCAGCAGCCAAGATCGAACTAGCGGGACCGGGGAG. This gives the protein CASSQDRTSGTGE. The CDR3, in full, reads CASSQDRTSGTGELFF.

CDR3 sequence reads: CASSWGDSFTDTQYF. Incomplete CDR3 DNA: TGTGCCAGCTCCTGGGGAGACAGTTTCACAGATACG. The chain combines TRBV2 with TRBJ2-3; D possibly uses TRBD1 or TRBD2 (5 bases each). The CDR3 goes on 3 residues after the read ends, and that part is filled in from the germline J gene. This CDR3 contains 15 residues. CDR1 and CDR2 (germline): SNHLY, FYNNEI. Trimming left V 8 bases short and J 2 bases short, with 17 bases between.

CDR3 in amino acids: CASSRGTGSTGELFF. CDR3 bases read: TGTGCCAGCAGCAGGGGGACAGGGAGCACCGGGGAG. The chain employs TRBV7-6 and TRBJ2-2; 9 bases match TRBD1. Read sequence stops 3 residues before the CDR3 end, and the germline J gene provides the missing end. Germline CDR1 reads SGHVS; CDR2 reads FNYEAQ. The CDR3 is 15 amino acids. J was trimmed by 4 bases and V by 5 bases; bases with no gene match: 5.

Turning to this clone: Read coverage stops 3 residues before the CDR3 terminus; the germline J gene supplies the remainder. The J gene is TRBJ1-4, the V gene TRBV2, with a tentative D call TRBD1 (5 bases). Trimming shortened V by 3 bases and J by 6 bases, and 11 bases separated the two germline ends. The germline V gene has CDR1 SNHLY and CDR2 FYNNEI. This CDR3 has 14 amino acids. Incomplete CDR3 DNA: TGTGCCAGCAGTGACCCGAGGGGTGATGAAAAA. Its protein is CASSDPRGDEK. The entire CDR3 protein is CASSDPRGDEKLFF.

This CDR3 reads CSAPGGRLETQYF. Incomplete CDR3 DNA: TGCAGTGCACCAGGGGGCCGGTTGGAGACG. The V call is TRBV20-1, the J call TRBJ2-3; 8 nucleotides agree with TRBD1. The missing CDR3 end, 3 residues past where the read stops, is filled in from the germline J gene. Germline CDR1 reads DFQATT; CDR2 reads SNEGSKA (reference sequence). The CDR3 runs 13 residues.

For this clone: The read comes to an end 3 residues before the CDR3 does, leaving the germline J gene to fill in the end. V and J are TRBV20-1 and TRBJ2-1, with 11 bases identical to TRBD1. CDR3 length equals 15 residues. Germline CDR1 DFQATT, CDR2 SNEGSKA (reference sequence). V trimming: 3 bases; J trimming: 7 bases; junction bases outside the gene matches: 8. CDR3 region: CSARRTGGLRNEQFF. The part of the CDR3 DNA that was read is TGCAGTGCTAGGCGGACAGGGGGCTTGCGAAATGAG.

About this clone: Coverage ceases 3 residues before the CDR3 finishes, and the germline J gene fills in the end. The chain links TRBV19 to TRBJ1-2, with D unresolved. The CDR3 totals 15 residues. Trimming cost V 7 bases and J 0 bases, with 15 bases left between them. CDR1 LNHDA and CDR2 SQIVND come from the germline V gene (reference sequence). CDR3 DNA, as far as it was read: TGTGCCAGTACCCTAAGCGGCTCAACTAACTATGGC. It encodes CASTLSGSTNYG. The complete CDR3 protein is CASTLSGSTNYGYTF.

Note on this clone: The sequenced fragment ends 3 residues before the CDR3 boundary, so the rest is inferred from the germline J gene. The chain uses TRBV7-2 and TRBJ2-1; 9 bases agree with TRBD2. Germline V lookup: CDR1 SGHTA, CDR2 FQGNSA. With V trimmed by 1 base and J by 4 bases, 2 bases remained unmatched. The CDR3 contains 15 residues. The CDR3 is CASSLGAGGYNEQFF. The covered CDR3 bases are TGTGCCAGCAGCTTAGGGGCGGGGGGGTACAATGAG. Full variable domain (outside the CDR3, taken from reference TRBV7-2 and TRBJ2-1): GAGVSQSPSNKVTEKGKDVELRCDPISGHTALYWYRQSLGQGLEFLIYFQGNSAPDKSGLPSDRFSAERTGGSVSTLTIQRTQQEDSAVYLCASSLGAGGYNEQFFGPGTRLTVL.

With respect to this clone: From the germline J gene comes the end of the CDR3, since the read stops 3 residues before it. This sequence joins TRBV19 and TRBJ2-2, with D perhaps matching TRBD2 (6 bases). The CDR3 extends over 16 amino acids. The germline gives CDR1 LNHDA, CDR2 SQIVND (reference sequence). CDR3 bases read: TGTGCCAGTAGTAGCGGGGACGCCCCAACTAATGAAAAG. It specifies CASSSGDAPTNEK. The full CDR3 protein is CASSSGDAPTNEKLFF.

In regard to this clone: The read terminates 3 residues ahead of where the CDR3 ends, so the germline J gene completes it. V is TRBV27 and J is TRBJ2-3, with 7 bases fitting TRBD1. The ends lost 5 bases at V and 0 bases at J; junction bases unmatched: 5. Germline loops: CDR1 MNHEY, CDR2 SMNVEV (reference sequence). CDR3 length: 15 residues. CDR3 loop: CASSGRQGSTDTQYF. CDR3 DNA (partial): TGTGCCAGCAGTGGAAGACAGGGAAGCACAGATACG.

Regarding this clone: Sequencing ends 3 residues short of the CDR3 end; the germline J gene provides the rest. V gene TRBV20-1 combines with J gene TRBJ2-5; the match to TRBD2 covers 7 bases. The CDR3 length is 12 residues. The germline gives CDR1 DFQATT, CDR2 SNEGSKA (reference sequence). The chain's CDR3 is CSARGGWGTQYF. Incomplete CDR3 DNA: TGCAGTGCTAGGGGGGGGTGGGGAACC.

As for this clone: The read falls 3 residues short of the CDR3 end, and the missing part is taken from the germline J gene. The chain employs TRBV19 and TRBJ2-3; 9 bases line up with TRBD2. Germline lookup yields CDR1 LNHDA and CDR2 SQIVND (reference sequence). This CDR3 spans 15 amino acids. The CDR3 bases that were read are TGTGCCAGTACCTCGGTAGCGGGGGCGGGTCAGCCG. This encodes CASTSVAGAGQP. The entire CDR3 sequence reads CASTSVAGAGQPQYF.

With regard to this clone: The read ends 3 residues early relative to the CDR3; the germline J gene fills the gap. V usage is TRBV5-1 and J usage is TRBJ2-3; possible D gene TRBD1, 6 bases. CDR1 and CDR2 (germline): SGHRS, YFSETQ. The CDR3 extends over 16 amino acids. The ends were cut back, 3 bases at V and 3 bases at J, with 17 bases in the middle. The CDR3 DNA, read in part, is TGCGCCAGCAGCTGGGGGACATTGAGGGATACAGATACG. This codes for CASSWGTLRDTDT. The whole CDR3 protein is CASSWGTLRDTDTQYF.

CDR3: CASSILAGGSTDTYTF. CDR3 bases read: TGTGCCAGTAGTATCCTAGCGGGGGGATCTACAGATACC. The V and J genes are TRBV19 and TRBJ1-2; D possibly corresponds to TRBD1 (5 bases). The CDR3 goes on 3 residues after the read ends, and that part is filled in from the germline J gene. Per germline, CDR1 LNHDA and CDR2 SQIVND (reference sequence). The length of the CDR3 is 16 residues.

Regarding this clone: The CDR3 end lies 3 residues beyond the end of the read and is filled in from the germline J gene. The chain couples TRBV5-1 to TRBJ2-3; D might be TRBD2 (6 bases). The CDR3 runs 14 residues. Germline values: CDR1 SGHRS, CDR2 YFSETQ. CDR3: CASSFGGARDAQYF. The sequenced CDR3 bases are TGCGCCAGCAGCTTTGGCGGGGCCAGGGATGCG.

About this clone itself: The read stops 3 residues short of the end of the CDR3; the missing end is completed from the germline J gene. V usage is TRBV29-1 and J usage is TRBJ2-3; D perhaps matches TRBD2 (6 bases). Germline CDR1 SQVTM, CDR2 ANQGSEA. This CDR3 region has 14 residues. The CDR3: CSVAMGGDNQPQYF. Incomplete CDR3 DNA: TGCAGCGTGGCTATGGGGGGAGACAATCAGCCG.

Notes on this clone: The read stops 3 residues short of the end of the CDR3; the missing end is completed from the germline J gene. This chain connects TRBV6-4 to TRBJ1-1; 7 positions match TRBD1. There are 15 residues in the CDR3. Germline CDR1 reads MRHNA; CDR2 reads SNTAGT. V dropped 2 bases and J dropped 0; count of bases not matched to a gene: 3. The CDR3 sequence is CASSDPRGMNTEAFF. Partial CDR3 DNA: TGTGCCAGCAGTGACCCCAGGGGGATGAACACTGAA.

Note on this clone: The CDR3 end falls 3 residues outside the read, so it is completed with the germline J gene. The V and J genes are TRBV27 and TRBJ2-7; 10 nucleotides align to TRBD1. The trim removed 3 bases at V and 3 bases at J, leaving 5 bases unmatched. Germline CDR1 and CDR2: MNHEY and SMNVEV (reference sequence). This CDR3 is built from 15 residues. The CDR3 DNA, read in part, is TGTGCCAGCAGTTTCGCGGGACAGGGGAGCTACGAG. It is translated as CASSFAGQGSYE. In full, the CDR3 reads CASSFAGQGSYEQYF.

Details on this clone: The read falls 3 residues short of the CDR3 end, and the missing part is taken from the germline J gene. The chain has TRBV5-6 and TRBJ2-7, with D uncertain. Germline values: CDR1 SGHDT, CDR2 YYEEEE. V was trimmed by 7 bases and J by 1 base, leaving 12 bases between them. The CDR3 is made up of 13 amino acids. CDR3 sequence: CASHTSGSYEQYF. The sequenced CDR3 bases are TGTGCCAGCCACACATCCGGGTCCTACGAG.

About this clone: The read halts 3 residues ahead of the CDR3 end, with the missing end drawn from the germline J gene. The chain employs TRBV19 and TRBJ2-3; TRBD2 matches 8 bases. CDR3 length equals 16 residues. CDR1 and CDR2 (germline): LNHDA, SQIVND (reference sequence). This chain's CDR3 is CASSTQGTRRRETQYF. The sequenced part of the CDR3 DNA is TGTGCCAGTAGTACCCAAGGGACTAGGCGACGAGAGACG. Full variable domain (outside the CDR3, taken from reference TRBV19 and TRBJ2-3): DGGITQSPKYLFRKEGQNVTLSCEQNLNHDAMYWYRQDPGQGLRLIYYSQIVNDFQKGDIAEGYSVSREKKESFPLTVTSAQKNPTAFYLCASSTQGTRRRETQYFGPGTRLTVL.

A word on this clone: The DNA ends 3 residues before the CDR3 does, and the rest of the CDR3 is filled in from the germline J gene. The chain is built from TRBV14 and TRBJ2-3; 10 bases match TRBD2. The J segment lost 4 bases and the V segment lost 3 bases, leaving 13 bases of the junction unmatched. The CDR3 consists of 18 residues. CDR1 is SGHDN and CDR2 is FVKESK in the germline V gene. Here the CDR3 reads CASSHFQGASGGPDTQYF. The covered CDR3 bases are TGTGCCAGCAGCCATTTCCAAGGGGCTAGCGGGGGCCCAGATACG.

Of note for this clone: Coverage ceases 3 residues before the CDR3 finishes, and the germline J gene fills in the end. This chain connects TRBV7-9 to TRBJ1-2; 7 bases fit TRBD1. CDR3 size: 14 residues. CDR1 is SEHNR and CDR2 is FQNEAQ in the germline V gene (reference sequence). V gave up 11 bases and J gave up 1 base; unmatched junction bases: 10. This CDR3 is CAVSEGAFNYGYTF. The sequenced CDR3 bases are TGTGCCGTCTCCGAGGGGGCGTTTAACTATGGC. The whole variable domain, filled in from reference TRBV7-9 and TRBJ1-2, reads DTGVSQNPRHKITKRGQNVTFRCDPISEHNRLYWYRQTLGQGPEFLTYFQNEAQLEKSRLLSDRFSAERPKGSFSTLEIQRTEQGDSAMYLCAVSEGAFNYGYTFGSGTRLTVV.

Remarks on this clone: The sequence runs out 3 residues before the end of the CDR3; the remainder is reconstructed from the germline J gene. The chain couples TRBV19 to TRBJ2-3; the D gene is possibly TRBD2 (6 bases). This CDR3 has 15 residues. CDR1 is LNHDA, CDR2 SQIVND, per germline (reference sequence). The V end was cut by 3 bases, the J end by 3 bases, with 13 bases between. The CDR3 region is CASSILQGGTDTQYF. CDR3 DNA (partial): TGTGCCAGTAGTATCCTTCAGGGAGGAACAGATACG.

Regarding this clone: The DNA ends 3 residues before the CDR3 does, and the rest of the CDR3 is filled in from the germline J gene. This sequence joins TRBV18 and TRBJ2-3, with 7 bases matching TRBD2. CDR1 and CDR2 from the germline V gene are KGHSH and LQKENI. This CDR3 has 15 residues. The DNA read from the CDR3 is TGTGCCAGCTCACCATTCAAGCGGGAACAAGAGACG. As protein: CASSPFKREQET. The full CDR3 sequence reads CASSPFKREQETQYF.